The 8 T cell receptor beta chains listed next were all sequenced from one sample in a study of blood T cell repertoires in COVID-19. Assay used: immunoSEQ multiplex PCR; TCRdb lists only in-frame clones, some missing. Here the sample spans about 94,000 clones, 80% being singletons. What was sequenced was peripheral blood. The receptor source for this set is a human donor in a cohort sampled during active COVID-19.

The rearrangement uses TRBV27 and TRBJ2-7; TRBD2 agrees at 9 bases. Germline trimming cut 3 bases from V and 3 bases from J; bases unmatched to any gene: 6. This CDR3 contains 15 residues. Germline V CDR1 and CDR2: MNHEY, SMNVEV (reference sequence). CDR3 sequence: CASSLRGRALYEQYF. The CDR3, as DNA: TGTGCCAGCAGTTTGCGCGGGAGGGCCCTCTACGAGCAGTACTTC.

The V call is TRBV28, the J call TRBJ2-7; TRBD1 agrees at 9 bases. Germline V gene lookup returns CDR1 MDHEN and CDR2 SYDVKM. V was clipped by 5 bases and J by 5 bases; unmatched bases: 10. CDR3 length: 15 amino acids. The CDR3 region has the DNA TGTGCCAGCAGTCGGGCCGGGACAGGGTTTAACGAGCAGTACTTC. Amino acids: CASSRAGTGFNEQYF.

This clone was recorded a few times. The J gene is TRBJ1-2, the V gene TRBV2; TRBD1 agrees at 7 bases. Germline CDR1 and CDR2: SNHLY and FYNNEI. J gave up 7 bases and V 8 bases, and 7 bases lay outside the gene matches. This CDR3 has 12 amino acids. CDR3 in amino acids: CASLGTVAGYTF. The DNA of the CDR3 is TGTGCCAGCCTAGGGACAGTCGCTGGCTACACCTTC.

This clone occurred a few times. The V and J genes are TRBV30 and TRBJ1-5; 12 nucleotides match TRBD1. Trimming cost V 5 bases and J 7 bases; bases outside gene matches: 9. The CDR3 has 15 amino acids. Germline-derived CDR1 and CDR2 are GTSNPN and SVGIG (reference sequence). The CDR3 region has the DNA TGTGCCTGGGGACCTGGGACAGGGGGCGGGCAGCCCCAGCATTTT. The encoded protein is CAWGPGTGGGQPQHF.

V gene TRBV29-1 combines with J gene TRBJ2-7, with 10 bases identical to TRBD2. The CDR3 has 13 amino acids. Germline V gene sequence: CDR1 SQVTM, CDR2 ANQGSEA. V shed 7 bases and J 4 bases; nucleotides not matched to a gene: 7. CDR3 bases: TGCAGCGCCCTAGCGGGAGTAGCTTACGAGCAGTACTTC. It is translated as CSALAGVAYEQYF.

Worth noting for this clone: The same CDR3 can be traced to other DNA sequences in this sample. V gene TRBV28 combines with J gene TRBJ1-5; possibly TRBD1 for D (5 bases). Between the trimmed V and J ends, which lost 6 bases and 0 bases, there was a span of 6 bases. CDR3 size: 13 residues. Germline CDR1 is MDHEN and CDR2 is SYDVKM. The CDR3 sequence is CASRQGSNQPQHF. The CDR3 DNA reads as TGTGCCAGCAGGCAGGGTAGCAATCAGCCCCAGCATTTT.

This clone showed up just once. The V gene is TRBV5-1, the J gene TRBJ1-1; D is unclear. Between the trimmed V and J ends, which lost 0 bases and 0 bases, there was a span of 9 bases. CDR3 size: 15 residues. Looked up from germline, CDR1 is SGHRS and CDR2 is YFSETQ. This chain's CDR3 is CASSLVSPMNTEAFF. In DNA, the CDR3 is TGCGCCAGCAGCTTGGTAAGCCCCATGAACACTGAAGCTTTCTTT.

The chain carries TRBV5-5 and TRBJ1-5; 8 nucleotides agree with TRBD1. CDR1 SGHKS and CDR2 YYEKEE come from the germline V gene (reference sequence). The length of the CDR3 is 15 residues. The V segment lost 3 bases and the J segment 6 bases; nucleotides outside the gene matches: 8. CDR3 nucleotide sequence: TGTGCCAGCAGCTATGGACAGGGAAGGGGTCAGCCCCAGCATTTT. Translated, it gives CASSYGQGRGQPQHF.